This paragraph reports one T cell receptor (beta chain). Other DNA variants within this sample encode the same CDR3. The table came from immunoSEQ multiplex PCR; TCRdb's copy has only in-frame clones and leaves some out. The sample has roughly 180,000 clones; about 93% are singletons. Germline CDR1 SGHRS, CDR2 YFSETQ. The CDR3 has 11 amino acids. V was trimmed by 4 bases and J by 3 bases, leaving 4 bases between them. The sample is drawn from a study of control samples from healthy donors and cancer patients. Sequencing used blood. This receptor was obtained from a woman aged 55-75 years in good health. The chain carries TRBV5-1 and TRBJ2-5; D ambiguous. The CDR3 coding sequence is TGCGCCAGCAGCCTTGAAGAGACCCAGTACTTC. The encoded protein is CASSLEETQYF.